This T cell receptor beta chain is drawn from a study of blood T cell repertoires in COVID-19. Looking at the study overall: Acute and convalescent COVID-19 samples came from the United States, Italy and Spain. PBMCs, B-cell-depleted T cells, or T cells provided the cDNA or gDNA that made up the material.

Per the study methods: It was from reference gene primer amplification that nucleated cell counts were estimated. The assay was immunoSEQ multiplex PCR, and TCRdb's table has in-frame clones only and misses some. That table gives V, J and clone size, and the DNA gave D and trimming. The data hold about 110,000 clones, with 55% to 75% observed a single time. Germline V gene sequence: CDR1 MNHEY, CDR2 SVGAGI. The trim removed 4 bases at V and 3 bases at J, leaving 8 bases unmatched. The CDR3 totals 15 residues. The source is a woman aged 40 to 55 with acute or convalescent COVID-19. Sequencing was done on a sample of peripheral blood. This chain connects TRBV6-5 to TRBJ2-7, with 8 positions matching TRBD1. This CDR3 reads CASSLSGTGDYEQYF. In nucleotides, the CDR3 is TGTGCCAGCAGTTTATCCGGGACAGGAGACTACGAGCAGTACTTC.